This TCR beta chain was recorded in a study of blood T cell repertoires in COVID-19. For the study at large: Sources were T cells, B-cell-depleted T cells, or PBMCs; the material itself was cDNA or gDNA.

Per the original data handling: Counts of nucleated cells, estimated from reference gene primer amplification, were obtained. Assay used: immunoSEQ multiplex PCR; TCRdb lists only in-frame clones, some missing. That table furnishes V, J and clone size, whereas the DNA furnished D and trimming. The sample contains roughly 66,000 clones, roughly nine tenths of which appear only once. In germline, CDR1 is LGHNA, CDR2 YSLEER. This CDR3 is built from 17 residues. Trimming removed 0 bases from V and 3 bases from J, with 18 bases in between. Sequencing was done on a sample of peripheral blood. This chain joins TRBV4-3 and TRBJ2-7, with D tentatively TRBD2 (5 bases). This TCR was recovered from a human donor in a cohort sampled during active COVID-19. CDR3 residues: CASSQDPRLAPLYEQYF. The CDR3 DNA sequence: TGCGCCAGCAGCCAAGACCCCAGGCTAGCCCCACTCTACGAGCAGTACTTC.